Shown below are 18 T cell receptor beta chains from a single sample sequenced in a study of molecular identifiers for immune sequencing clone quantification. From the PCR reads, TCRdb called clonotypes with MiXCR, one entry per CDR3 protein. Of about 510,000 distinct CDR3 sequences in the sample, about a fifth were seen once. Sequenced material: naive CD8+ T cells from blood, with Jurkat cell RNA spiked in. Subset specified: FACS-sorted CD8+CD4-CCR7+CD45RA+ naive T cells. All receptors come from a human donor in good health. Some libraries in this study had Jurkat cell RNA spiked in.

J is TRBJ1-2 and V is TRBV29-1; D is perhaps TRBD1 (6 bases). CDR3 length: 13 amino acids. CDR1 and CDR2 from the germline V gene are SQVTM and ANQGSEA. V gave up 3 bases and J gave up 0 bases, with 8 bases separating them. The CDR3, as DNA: TGCAGCGTTGAGGGACAAACTAACTATGGCTACACCTTC. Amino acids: CSVEGQTNYGYTF. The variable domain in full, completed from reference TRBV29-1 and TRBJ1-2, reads SAVISQKPSRDICQRGTSLTIQCQVDSQVTMMFWYRQQPGQSLTLIATANQGSEATYESGFVIDKFPISRPNLTFSTLTVSNMSPEDSSIYLCSVEGQTNYGYTFGSGTRLTVV.

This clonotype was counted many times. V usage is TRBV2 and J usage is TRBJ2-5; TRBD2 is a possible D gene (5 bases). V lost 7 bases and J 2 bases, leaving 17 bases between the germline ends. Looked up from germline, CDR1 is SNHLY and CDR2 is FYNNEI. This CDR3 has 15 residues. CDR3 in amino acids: CASNEGLTWQETQYF. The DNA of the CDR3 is TGTGCCAGCAACGAGGGCCTTACCTGGCAAGAGACCCAGTACTTC. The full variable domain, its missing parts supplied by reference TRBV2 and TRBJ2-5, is EPEVTQTPSHQVTQMGQEVILRCVPISNHLYFYWYRQILGQKVEFLVSFYNNEISEKSEIFDDQFSVERPDGSNFTLKIRSTKLEDSAMYFCASNEGLTWQETQYFGPGTRLLVL.

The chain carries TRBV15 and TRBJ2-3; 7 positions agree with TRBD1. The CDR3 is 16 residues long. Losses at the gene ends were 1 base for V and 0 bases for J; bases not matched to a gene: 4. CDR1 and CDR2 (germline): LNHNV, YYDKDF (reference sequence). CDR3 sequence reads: CATSRGTQGSTDTQYF. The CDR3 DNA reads TGTGCCACCAGCAGAGGAACACAGGGGAGCACAGATACGCAGTATTTT.

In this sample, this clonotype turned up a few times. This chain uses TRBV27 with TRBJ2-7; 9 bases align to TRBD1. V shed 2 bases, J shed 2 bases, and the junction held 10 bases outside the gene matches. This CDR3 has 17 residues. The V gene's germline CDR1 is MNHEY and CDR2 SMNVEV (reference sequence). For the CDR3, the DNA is TGTGCCAGCAGTTTACTCCCCGTGGGACAGGGACCCTACGAGCAGTACTTC. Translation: CASSLLPVGQGPYEQYF.

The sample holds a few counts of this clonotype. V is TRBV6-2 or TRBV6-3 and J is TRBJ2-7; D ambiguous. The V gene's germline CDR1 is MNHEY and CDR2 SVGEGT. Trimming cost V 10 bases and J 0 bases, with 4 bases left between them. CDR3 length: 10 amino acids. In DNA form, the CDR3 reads TGTGCCACCTTCTCCTACGAGCAGTACTTC. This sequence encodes CATFSYEQYF.

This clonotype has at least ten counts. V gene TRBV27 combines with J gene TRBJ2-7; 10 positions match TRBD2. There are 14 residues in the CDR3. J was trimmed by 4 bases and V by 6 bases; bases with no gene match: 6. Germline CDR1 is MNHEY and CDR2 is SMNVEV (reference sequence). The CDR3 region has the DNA TGTGCCAGCAGCTTAGCGGGGGGCCCATACGAGCAGTACTTC. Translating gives CASSLAGGPYEQYF.

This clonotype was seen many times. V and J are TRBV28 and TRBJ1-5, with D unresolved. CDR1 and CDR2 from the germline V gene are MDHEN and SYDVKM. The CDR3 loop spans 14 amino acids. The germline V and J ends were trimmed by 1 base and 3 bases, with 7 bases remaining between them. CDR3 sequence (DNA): TGTGCCAGCAGTTTATACAGCTTCAATCAGCCCCAGCATTTT. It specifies CASSLYSFNQPQHF.

CDR3 nucleotide sequence: TGTGCCAGCAGCTTAGCCGGGACAGGGAAATCCTACGAGCAGTACTTC. Translation gives CASSLAGTGKSYEQYF. The chain carries TRBV7-9 and TRBJ2-7; 9 bases align to TRBD1. V dropped 0 bases and J dropped 1; count of bases not matched to a gene: 4. Per the germline V gene, CDR1 is SEHNR and CDR2 is FQNEAQ (reference sequence). This CDR3 has 16 amino acids.

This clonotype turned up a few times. The CDR3 DNA is TGTGCCTGGAGTGGGGGCAATGAGCAGTTCTTC. Amino acid sequence: CAWSGGNEQFF. The chain recombines TRBV30 with TRBJ2-1; D not resolved. Germline V gene lookup returns CDR1 GTSNPN and CDR2 SVGIG (reference sequence). Trimming took 1 base from V and 6 from J, leaving 4 bases between them. The CDR3 runs to 11 residues.

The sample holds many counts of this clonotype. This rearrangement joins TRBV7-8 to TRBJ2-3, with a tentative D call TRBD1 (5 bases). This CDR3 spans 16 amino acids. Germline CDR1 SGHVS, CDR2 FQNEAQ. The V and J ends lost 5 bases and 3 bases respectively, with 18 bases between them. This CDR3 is CASSRDSLDYTDTQYF. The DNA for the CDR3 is TGTGCCAGCAGCCGTGACAGCCTAGATTATACAGATACGCAGTATTTT.

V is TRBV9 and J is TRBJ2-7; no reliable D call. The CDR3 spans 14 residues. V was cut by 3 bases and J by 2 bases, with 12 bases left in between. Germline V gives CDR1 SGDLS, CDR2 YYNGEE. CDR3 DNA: TGTGCCAGCAGCGCGGACGGATCAACCTACGAGCAGTACTTC. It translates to CASSADGSTYEQYF.

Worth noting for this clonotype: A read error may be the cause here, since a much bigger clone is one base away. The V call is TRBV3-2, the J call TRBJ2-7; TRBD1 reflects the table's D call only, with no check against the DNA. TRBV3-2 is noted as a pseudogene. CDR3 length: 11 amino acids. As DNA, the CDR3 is TGTACCAGCAGCCCCGGGAACGAGCAGTACTTC. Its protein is CTSSPGNEQYF.

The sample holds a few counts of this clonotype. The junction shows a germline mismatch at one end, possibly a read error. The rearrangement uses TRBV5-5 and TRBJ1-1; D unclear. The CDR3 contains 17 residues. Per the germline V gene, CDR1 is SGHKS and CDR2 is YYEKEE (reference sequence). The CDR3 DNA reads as TGTGCCAGCAGCTTGGACGAAGCCAGGACCATGAACGCTGAAGCTTTCTTT. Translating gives CASSLDEARTMNAEAFF.

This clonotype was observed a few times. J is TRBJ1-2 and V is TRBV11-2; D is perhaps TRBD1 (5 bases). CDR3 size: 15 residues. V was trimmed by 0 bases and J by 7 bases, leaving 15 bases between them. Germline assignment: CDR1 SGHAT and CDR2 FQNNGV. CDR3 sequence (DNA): TGTGCCAGCAGCTTAGAGGGCTGGCGGGGGATTGGCTACACCTTC. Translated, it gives CASSLEGWRGIGYTF.

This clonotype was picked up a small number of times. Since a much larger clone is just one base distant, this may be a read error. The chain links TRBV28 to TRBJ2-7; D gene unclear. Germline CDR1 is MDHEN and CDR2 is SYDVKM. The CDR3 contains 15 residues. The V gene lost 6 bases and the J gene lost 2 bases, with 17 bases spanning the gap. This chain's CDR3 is CASSPPRGYPYEQYF. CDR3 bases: TGTGCCAGCAGCCCCCCCCGAGGCTACCCCTACGAGCAGTACTTC.

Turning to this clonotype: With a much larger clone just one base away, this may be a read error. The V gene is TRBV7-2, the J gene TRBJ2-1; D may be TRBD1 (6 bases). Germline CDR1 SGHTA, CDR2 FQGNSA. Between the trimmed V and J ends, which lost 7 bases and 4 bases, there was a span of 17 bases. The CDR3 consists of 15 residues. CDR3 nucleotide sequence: TGTGCCAGCAAGACGGACAGATACATGTACAATGAGCAGTTCTTC. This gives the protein CASKTDRYMYNEQFF.

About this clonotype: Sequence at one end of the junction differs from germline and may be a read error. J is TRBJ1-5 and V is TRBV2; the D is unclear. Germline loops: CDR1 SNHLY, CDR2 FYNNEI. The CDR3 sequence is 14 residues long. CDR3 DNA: TGTGCCGGCAGACCGGCGGGTAGCAATCAGCCCCAGCATTTT. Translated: CAGRPAGSNQPQHF. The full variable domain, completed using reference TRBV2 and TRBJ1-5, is EPEVTQTPSHQVTQMGQEVILRCVPISNHLYFYWYRQILGQKVEFLVSFYNNEISEKSEIFDDQFSVERPDGSNFTLKIRSTKLEDSAMYFCAGRPAGSNQPQHFGDGTRLSIL.

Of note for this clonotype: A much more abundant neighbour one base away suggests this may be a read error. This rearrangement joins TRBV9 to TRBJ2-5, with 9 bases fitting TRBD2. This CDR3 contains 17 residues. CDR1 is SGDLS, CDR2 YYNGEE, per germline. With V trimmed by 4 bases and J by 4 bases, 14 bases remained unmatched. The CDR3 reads CASSIGTSPGGGETQYF. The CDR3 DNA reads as TGTGCCAGCAGCATAGGGACTAGCCCAGGTGGGGGAGAGACCCAGTACTTC.